The rows below give T cell receptor beta chains drawn from one sample of a study of post-analysis software for immune sequencing data. MiXCR, applied by TCRdb to the PCR reads, yields one record per CDR3 protein. The sample holds 400,000 to 500,000 distinct CDR3 sequences, more than 30% seen once. Material: blood. The receptor set was obtained from a girl aged 2 to 9 with multiple sclerosis. Each CDR3 is given with its conserved first and last residue. Clone size is not always given. Where it is, it says once, few, many or a class for expanded clones.

few | TRBV7-2 | CASSRGGSSSYEQYF
few | TRBV12-3/TRBV12-4 | CASSSPITGGGTLAKNIQYF
. | TRBV7-9 | CASSLDAHPFQPQHF
few | TRBV5-5 | CASSFLGSTYEQYF
. | TRBV7-9 | CASSLDLMGGLTNEKLFF
many | TRBV10-3 | CAISESGTDNSPLHF
. | TRBV12-3/TRBV12-4 | CASSLRDRANTEAFF
few | TRBV13 | CASSLGGQGLQPQHF
few | TRBV28 | CASSFGQEYNEQFF
. | TRBV21-1 | CASSKALQRSNQPQHF
. | TRBV3-1 | CASSQVPGVTYEQYF
. | TRBV7-3 | CASSLRPQANSPLHF
many | TRBV7-9 | CASSLAPGGGSTDTQYF
. | TRBV7-9 | CAPNEGRGANTGELFF
few | TRBV29-1 | CSVEWLAGANPYNEQFF
few | TRBV6-2/TRBV6-3 | CASSTNRGITIEQYF